The source of this T cell receptor (beta chain) is a study of shared clonotypes between healthy human individuals. Whole-study results and caveats: Clonotype sharing across donors was expected to vary with sequencing depth.

Repertoires were generated with immunoSEQ multiplex PCR, while TCRdb's copy carries only in-frame clones and drops some. Of some 2.4 million clones in the sample, under 95% are singletons; the top ten hold roughly 0.36%. CDR3 length: 13 amino acids. V dropped 4 bases and J dropped 3 bases, with 11 bases sitting between them. The germline CDR1 and CDR2 sequences are SGHRS and YFSETQ. With respect to this clone: What it recognizes is unknown.

Sequencing was carried out using naive CD4+ T cells from PBMCs. Subset: CD45RA+ positively selected. The V and J genes are TRBV5-1 and TRBJ2-7, with D perhaps matching TRBD2 (6 bases). The sequence was collected from a man between 18 and 29 years old in good health. Some clones in this sample may be carry-over from other donors' samples. The DNA of the CDR3 is TGCGCCAGCAGCCCGGAGGGGCTCTACGAGCAGTACTTC. Translated, it gives CASSPEGLYEQYF.